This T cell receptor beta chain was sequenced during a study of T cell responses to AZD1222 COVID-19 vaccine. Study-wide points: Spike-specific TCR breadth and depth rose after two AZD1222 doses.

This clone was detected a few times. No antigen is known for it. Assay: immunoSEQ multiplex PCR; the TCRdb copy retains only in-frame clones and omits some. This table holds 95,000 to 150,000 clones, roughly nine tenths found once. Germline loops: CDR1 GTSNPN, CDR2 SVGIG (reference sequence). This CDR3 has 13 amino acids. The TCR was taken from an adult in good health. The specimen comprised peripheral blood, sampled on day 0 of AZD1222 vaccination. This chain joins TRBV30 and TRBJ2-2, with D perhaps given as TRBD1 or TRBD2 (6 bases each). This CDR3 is CAGGGANTGELFF. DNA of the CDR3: TGTGCGGGGGGCGGGGCGAACACCGGGGAGCTGTTTTTT.